Below, 11 T cell receptor beta chains from the same sample are listed, as sequenced in a study of cytomegalovirus exposure and HLA in healthy donors. PCR primers comprised 60 Vbeta and 13 Jbeta primers. Assay used: immunoSEQ multiplex PCR; TCRdb lists only in-frame clones, some missing. In the table there are about 61,000 clones, more than 80% of which are singletons. The material sequenced was PBMCs. These receptors all come from a man aged 25 to 40 in good health and CMV-seropositive.

Remarks on this clone: One junction end does not reproduce the germline sequence, and a read error may be involved. This chain joins TRBV7-9 and TRBJ1-1, with 7 bases aligning to TRBD1. The CDR3 loop spans 15 amino acids. Per the germline V gene, CDR1 is SEHNR and CDR2 is FQNEAQ (reference sequence). CDR3: CSSSLRGYGNTEAFF. Written as DNA, the CDR3 is TGTTCCAGCAGCCTCAGGGGGTATGGGAACACTGAAGCTTTCTTT.

This chain joins TRBV18 and TRBJ1-5; D is perhaps TRBD1 (6 bases). Trimming shortened V by 5 bases and J by 7 bases, and 15 bases separated the two germline ends. CDR3 length equals 14 residues. Germline V gives CDR1 KGHSH, CDR2 LQKENI. CDR3 loop: CASSSTGPEQPQHF. As DNA, the CDR3 is TGTGCCAGCTCATCGACAGGTCCGGAACAGCCCCAGCATTTT.

The chain recombines TRBV2 with TRBJ1-1; 8 bases match TRBD1. V lost 1 base and J lost 5; bases outside the gene matches: 6. Germline V CDR1 and CDR2: SNHLY, FYNNEI. The CDR3 length is 15 residues. CDR3: CASSEETGVGTEAFF. In DNA form, the CDR3 reads TGTGCCAGCAGTGAAGAGACAGGGGTGGGTACTGAAGCTTTCTTT.

V gene TRBV9 combines with J gene TRBJ1-1, with D uncertain. Between the trimmed V and J ends, which lost 0 bases and 5 bases, there was a span of 11 bases. Germline V gives CDR1 SGDLS, CDR2 YYNGEE. The CDR3 is made up of 14 amino acids. The CDR3 nucleotides read TGTGCCAGCAGCGTAGGTCCGGAGCGGACTGAAGCTTTCTTT. Translation: CASSVGPERTEAFF.

This clone was detected once. CDR3 in amino acids: CASSSGLAGGEETQYF. The CDR3 DNA sequence: TGTGCCAGCAGCTCTGGACTAGCGGGAGGAGAAGAGACCCAGTACTTC. This sequence joins TRBV7-9 and TRBJ2-5; 14 nucleotides match TRBD2. Germline loops: CDR1 SEHNR, CDR2 FQNEAQ (reference sequence). The J segment lost 3 bases and the V segment lost 4 bases, leaving 4 bases of the junction unmatched. The CDR3 contains 16 residues.

The J gene is TRBJ2-5, the V gene TRBV12-5; D is undetermined. The CDR3 contains 17 residues. From germline, CDR1 is LGHNT and CDR2 FRNRAP. V was pared by 2 bases and J by 7 bases, with 23 bases between. CDR3 coding DNA: TGTGCTAGTGGTTTGTCGACGACGGCAATTCTAGATGTGACCCAGTACTTC. This sequence encodes CASGLSTTAILDVTQYF.

The CDR3 sequence: CASSFGTGWAVFAKNIQYF. As DNA, the CDR3 is TGTGCCAGCAGCTTCGGGACAGGATGGGCAGTTTTTGCCAAAAACATTCAGTACTTC. The chain recombines TRBV11-2 with TRBJ2-4; TRBD1 matches 8 bases. CDR1 SGHAT and CDR2 FQNNGV come from the germline V gene. The CDR3 is made up of 19 amino acids. V dropped 3 bases and J dropped 1; count of bases not matched to a gene: 14.

The chain carries TRBV11-3 and TRBJ1-6; D ambiguous. CDR1 is SGHNT, CDR2 YENEEA, per germline. The CDR3 has 16 amino acids. V lost 5 bases and J lost 0, with 11 bases in between. The CDR3 here is CASSPARDSYNSPLHF. Written as DNA, the CDR3 is TGTGCCAGCAGCCCTGCCCGAGACTCCTATAATTCACCCCTCCACTTT.

The chain combines TRBV5-1 with TRBJ1-2; D might be TRBD1 (6 bases). Germline loops: CDR1 SGHRS, CDR2 YFSETQ. The V gene lost 4 bases and the J gene lost 4 bases, with 23 bases spanning the gap. The CDR3 extends over 17 amino acids. This chain's CDR3 is CASSQEDSFSGSYGYTF. The CDR3 coding sequence is TGCGCCAGCAGCCAAGAGGACAGCTTTTCGGGGAGCTATGGCTACACCTTC.

V gene TRBV4-2 combines with J gene TRBJ1-1; no reliable D call. CDR1 and CDR2 from the germline V gene are LGHNA and YNFKEQ. The CDR3 totals 13 residues. The V end was cut by 5 bases, the J end by 10 bases, with 17 bases between. CDR3 nucleotide sequence: TGTGCCAGCAGCTCAACCCTAACAGAAAGAGCTTTCTTT. This sequence encodes CASSSTLTERAFF.

The chain is built from TRBV4-1 and TRBJ1-5; D unclear. V was trimmed by 4 bases and J by 3 bases, leaving 13 bases between them. Per germline, CDR1 MGHRA and CDR2 YSYEKL. The CDR3 sequence is 15 residues long. The CDR3 here is CASSPANGVNQPQHF. CDR3 DNA: TGCGCCAGCAGCCCAGCTAACGGAGTCAATCAGCCCCAGCATTTT.